These 6 T cell receptor beta chains came from one sample sequenced in a study of CDR3 diversity in severe acne. TCRdb reanalysed the PCR reads using MiXCR and keeps one entry per CDR3 protein. The data contain 79,000 or so distinct CDR3 sequences, 49% of them singletons. The sequencing sample was made of blood. These receptors were obtained from a male donor with severe acne vulgaris.

This clonotype was seen only a few times. The chain joins TRBV2 to TRBJ2-7; perhaps TRBD2 as D (5 bases). The V end lost 6 bases, the J end lost 12 bases, and 12 bases lay between the germline ends. Germline-derived CDR1 and CDR2 are SNHLY and FYNNEI. The CDR3 covers 10 residues. The CDR3 nucleotides are TGTGCCAGCAGAGGAGAGGGTCTGTACTTC. Protein sequence: CASRGEGLYF.

In its sample, this clonotype was seen a few times. The chain recombines TRBV15 with TRBJ2-7; 8 bases align to TRBD2. Germline V CDR1 and CDR2: LNHNV, YYDKDF (reference sequence). V shed 3 bases, J shed 6 bases, and the junction held 13 bases outside the gene matches. The CDR3 sequence is 16 residues long. CDR3 DNA sequence: TGTGCCACCAGCAGCTTGTCGTCCGGGGGGGGGGCCGAGCAGTACTTC. Its translation is CATSSLSSGGGAEQYF.

In this sample, this clonotype turned up a few times. The J gene is TRBJ2-1, the V gene TRBV6-5; 10 bases match TRBD2. V trimming: 5 bases; J trimming: 5 bases; junction bases outside the gene matches: 6. Per the germline V gene, CDR1 is MNHEY and CDR2 is SVGAGI. This CDR3 is built from 15 residues. CDR3 in DNA: TGTGCCAGCAGTCGATCTAGCGGGGGTAACAATGAGCAGTTCTTC. This sequence encodes CASSRSSGGNNEQFF.

The rearrangement links TRBV24-1 to TRBJ2-2; D is undetermined. Trimming removed 6 bases at V and 4 bases at J, with 8 bases between. The CDR3 is made up of 13 amino acids. Germline V gene sequence: CDR1 KGHDR, CDR2 SFDVKD. The CDR3 is CATSTTGTGELFF. The CDR3 DNA reads as TGTGCCACCAGTACCACGGGCACCGGGGAGCTGTTTTTT.

The rearrangement uses TRBV7-6 and TRBJ2-1; D uncertain. V was pared by 6 bases and J by 6 bases, with 21 bases between. This CDR3 is built from 16 residues. CDR1 is SGHVS, CDR2 FNYEAQ, per germline. The chain's CDR3 is CASSPVRAASFNEQFF. The CDR3 DNA reads TGTGCCAGCAGTCCCGTCCGAGCAGCGAGCTTCAATGAGCAGTTCTTC.

The chain carries TRBV9 and TRBJ1-2; D remains ambiguous. The CDR3 extends over 12 amino acids. The germline CDR1 and CDR2 sequences are SGDLS and YYNGEE. V dropped 0 bases and J dropped 10 bases, with 10 bases sitting between them. This chain's CDR3 is CASSVDGRPYTF. The CDR3 DNA follows: TGTGCCAGCAGCGTAGATGGGCGCCCCTACACCTTC.